This entry describes one TCR beta chain. The data derive from a study of blood T cell repertoires in COVID-19. Study information: Some COVID-19 samples were acute and others convalescent; all came from the United States, Italy and Spain.

Trimming cost V 7 bases and J 6 bases; bases outside gene matches: 3. The CDR3 spans 13 residues. Germline CDR1 reads LNHDA; CDR2 reads SQIVND (reference sequence). Repertoires were generated with immunoSEQ multiplex PCR, while TCRdb's copy carries only in-frame clones and drops some. Of over 55,000 clones in the sample, 65% to 85% were seen once. V and J are TRBV19 and TRBJ1-5; 10 bases line up with TRBD1. This TCR derives from a man aged 45-65 years with active COVID-19. Sequenced sample: peripheral blood. For the CDR3, the DNA is TGTGCCAGTACGACAGGGGGCGGTCAGCCCCAGCATTTT. Translation gives CASTTGGGQPQHF.